The 19 T cell receptor beta chains below were found in one sample sequenced in a study of blood T cell repertoires in COVID-19. The protocol was immunoSEQ multiplex PCR, while the TCRdb copy is restricted to in-frame clones and leaves out a portion. The sample shows 180,000 or so clones, roughly 90% of them seen only once. Sample: PBMCs or T cells enriched from blood (not recorded which). Receptor source: a human donor with acute COVID-19. The donor label of this sample is uncertain.

The chain combines TRBV5-1 with TRBJ2-1; D not resolved. This CDR3 is built from 14 residues. Germline V gene sequence: CDR1 SGHRS, CDR2 YFSETQ. V dropped 0 bases and J dropped 5 bases, with 9 bases sitting between them. CDR3 protein: CASSLVGRDNEQFF. The CDR3 coding sequence is TGCGCCAGCAGCTTGGTTGGTCGAGACAATGAGCAGTTCTTC. Full variable domain (remainder filled in from reference TRBV5-1 and TRBJ2-1): KAGVTQTPRYLIKTRGQQVTLSCSPISGHRSVSWYQQTPGQGLQFLFEYFSETQRNKGNFPGRFSGRQFSNSRSEMNVSTLELGDSALYLCASSLVGRDNEQFFGPGTRLTVL.

The chain employs TRBV5-1 and TRBJ1-1; perhaps TRBD1 as D (6 bases). CDR1 is SGHRS, CDR2 YFSETQ, per germline. The CDR3 contains 12 residues. V was pared by 2 bases and J by 10 bases, with 12 bases between. CDR3 coding DNA: TGCGCCAGCAGCTTCGACAGGTCGGTAGCTTTCTTT. This sequence encodes CASSFDRSVAFF.

V gene TRBV6-6 combines with J gene TRBJ2-7; no definite D call. This CDR3 contains 14 residues. Germline-derived CDR1 and CDR2 are MNHNY and SVGAGI (reference sequence). With 9 bases removed from V and 3 bases from J, the gap between germline ends came to 18 bases. The CDR3 DNA reads as TGTGCCAGTTGCGCGAGTAACCGAGTCTACGAGCAGTACTTC. Protein product: CASCASNRVYEQYF.

The rearrangement uses TRBV11-2 and TRBJ2-3; D is perhaps TRBD1 (6 bases). The CDR3 runs 15 residues. Trimming took 4 bases from V and 3 from J, leaving 14 bases between them. Germline CDR1 reads SGHAT; CDR2 reads FQNNGV. CDR3 DNA: TGTGCCAGCAGCTATGGACAGACCTATACAGATACGCAGTATTTT. Translating it yields CASSYGQTYTDTQYF.

The chain recombines TRBV20-1 with TRBJ2-1, with 11 bases matching TRBD2. From germline, CDR1 is DFQATT and CDR2 SNEGSKA (reference sequence). The CDR3 is made up of 15 amino acids. J was trimmed by 7 bases and V by 3 bases; bases with no gene match: 8. CDR3 sequence (DNA): TGCAGTGCTAGTGTCCATAGCGGGGGGGGTAATGAGCAGTTCTTC. Its translation is CSASVHSGGGNEQFF.

This chain links TRBV6-5 with TRBJ2-7; D is unresolved. Germline V CDR1 and CDR2: MNHEY, SVGAGI. CDR3 length equals 12 residues. The ends were cut back, 8 bases at V and 2 bases at J, with 10 bases in the middle. The CDR3 spells CASVAGTYEQYF. As DNA, the CDR3 is TGTGCCAGCGTTGCAGGAACCTACGAGCAGTACTTC.

The chain links TRBV7-2 to TRBJ2-7; D uncertain. V was shortened by 5 bases and J by 6 bases, with 14 bases between the two germline ends. CDR1 is SGHTA and CDR2 is FQGNSA in the germline V gene. The CDR3 length is 13 residues. The chain's CDR3 is CASSPDLGREQYF. CDR3 nucleotides: TGTGCCAGCAGCCCAGATCTTGGGCGCGAGCAGTACTTC.

The chain links TRBV29-1 to TRBJ2-3, with 7 bases identical to TRBD2. Per the germline V gene, CDR1 is SQVTM and CDR2 is ANQGSEA. This CDR3 has 12 residues. V dropped 7 bases and J dropped 6; count of bases not matched to a gene: 7. CDR3 nucleotide sequence: TGCAGCGATTGGAGAGCGGGGGATACGCAGTATTTT. Its protein product is CSDWRAGDTQYF.

This clone was picked up one time. The genes are TRBV5-5 and TRBJ2-7, with 11 bases lining up with TRBD2. Trimming removed 1 base from V and 9 bases from J; junction bases left unmatched: 9. Germline V lookup: CDR1 SGHKS, CDR2 YYEKEE (reference sequence). This CDR3 has 15 residues. CDR3 region: CASSLTLGTSGTQYF. CDR3 DNA: TGTGCCAGCAGCTTGACGCTCGGGACTAGCGGAACGCAGTACTTC.

CDR3 region: CASSLGGADTQYF. As DNA, the CDR3 is TGTGCCAGCAGCTTAGGGGGCGCAGATACGCAGTATTTT. The rearrangement joins TRBV7-3 to TRBJ2-3, with D tentatively TRBD1 (6 bases). The CDR3 has 13 amino acids. Germline V CDR1 and CDR2: SGHTA, FQGTGA. V was cut by 2 bases and J by 4 bases, with 7 bases left in between.

This clone was seen just once. The genes are TRBV5-1 and TRBJ2-3, with TRBD2 identical over 16 bases. The germline CDR1 and CDR2 sequences are SGHRS and YFSETQ. V lost 5 bases to trimming and J lost 4 bases; unmatched junction nucleotides: 10. The CDR3 totals 18 residues. CDR3 residues: CASSAGLAGGPGSDTQYF. The CDR3, as DNA: TGCGCCAGCAGTGCGGGACTAGCGGGGGGGCCCGGGTCAGATACGCAGTATTTT.

The V gene is TRBV19, the J gene TRBJ1-1; 9 nucleotides match TRBD1. V lost 5 bases, J lost 3 bases, and 7 bases stayed unmatched. Germline CDR1 LNHDA, CDR2 SQIVND (reference sequence). The CDR3 loop spans 15 amino acids. The CDR3 sequence is CASSLSRQGDTEAFF. CDR3 nucleotide sequence: TGTGCCAGTAGTCTAAGTAGACAGGGGGACACTGAAGCTTTCTTT.

The rearrangement joins TRBV29-1 to TRBJ2-7; perhaps TRBD1 as D (6 bases). There are 14 residues in the CDR3. The germline gives CDR1 SQVTM, CDR2 ANQGSEA. The V gene lost 5 bases and the J gene lost 7 bases, with 21 bases spanning the gap. The DNA for the CDR3 is TGCAGCGTTCGCGGTGGGGGCGATGGGCCGGAGCAGTACTTC. This gives the protein CSVRGGGDGPEQYF.

The rearrangement uses TRBV21-1 and TRBJ1-1; no check of the table's D call, TRBD1, against the DNA was made. TRBV21-1 is given as a pseudogene. CDR3 length equals 16 residues. The CDR3 nucleotides read TGTGCCAGCACCGGGACAGGGGGCTTTCGGAACACTGAAGCTTTCTTT. This gives the protein CASTGTGGFRNTEAFF.

The chain is built from TRBV4-1 and TRBJ2-4, with 9 bases identical to TRBD1. The CDR3 consists of 15 residues. Losses at the gene ends were 1 base for V and 9 bases for J; bases not matched to a gene: 7. Germline V gene sequence: CDR1 MGHRA, CDR2 YSYEKL. The CDR3 DNA reads TGCGCCAGCAGCCAAGTAGGACAGGGGACGGGCATTCAGTACTTC. Translating it yields CASSQVGQGTGIQYF.

The chain couples TRBV5-1 to TRBJ2-2; the D is unclear. Trimming cost V 3 bases and J 1 base, with 10 bases left between them. In germline, CDR1 is SGHRS, CDR2 YFSETQ. The CDR3 has 15 amino acids. In DNA, the CDR3 is TGCGCCAGCAGCTCCCGAGCCCGGAACACCGGGGAGCTGTTTTTT. Residues: CASSSRARNTGELFF.

CDR3 protein: CASSDLGLAGVTDTQYF. In nucleotides, the CDR3 is TGTGCCAGCAGTGATTTGGGACTAGCGGGGGTCACAGATACGCAGTATTTT. V gene TRBV2 combines with J gene TRBJ2-3; 14 nucleotides agree with TRBD2. Per germline, CDR1 SNHLY and CDR2 FYNNEI. The V and J ends lost 3 bases and 2 bases, in that order; junction bases with no gene match: 4. The CDR3 sequence is 17 residues long.

CDR3 region: CASSYASDEQYF. The CDR3 DNA reads TGTGCCAGCAGTTACGCTTCAGACGAGCAGTACTTC. This chain joins TRBV6-5 and TRBJ2-7; D uncertain. V was clipped by 2 bases and J by 5 bases, with 7 bases between them. Germline CDR1 MNHEY, CDR2 SVGAGI. The CDR3 loop spans 12 amino acids.

The J gene is TRBJ1-2, the V gene TRBV20-1, with TRBD1 as a possible D gene (6 bases). V dropped 3 bases and J dropped 4 bases, with 12 bases sitting between them. The CDR3 is 13 amino acids. Germline V CDR1 and CDR2: DFQATT, SNEGSKA (reference sequence). DNA of the CDR3: TGCAGTGCTAGTGAACAGGGAGCCTATGGCTACACCTTC. This encodes CSASEQGAYGYTF.